The present TCR beta chain was sequenced within a study of cytomegalovirus exposure and HLA in healthy donors (dated by TCRdb to about 2017). In the study overall: In an earlier analysis of under 600 of the donors, roughly 300 Gb of sequence data and some 120 million unique TCR beta sequences from some 170 million T cells were reported. Approximately 300 gigabases of sequencing data and approximately 84 million unique TCR sequences were included in an early release covering around 600 HLA-typed donors. Of the roughly 410 genotyped donors, 81% were placed in the genetic ancestry cluster associated with self-reported Caucasian donors. The study was designed to test whether signatures of past pathogen exposure could be identified by cataloging public T cell receptors. The study profiled the T cell repertoires of more than 500 subjects by immunosequencing and related them to cytomegalovirus serostatus. Besides the first cohort of 550 to 750 subjects, a separate validation cohort made up of over 95 different subjects was used. To predict cytomegalovirus infection status, the study combined high-throughput TCR immunosequencing, statistical association of individual TCRs with disease status, and machine learning. In a later analysis, previously published TCR beta repertoires from several hundred donors were re-analyzed and high-resolution HLA genotyping was added so that TCR occurrence patterns could be studied. The later analysis used no new phenotypic data to find candidate immune exposures, relying instead on TCR beta sequences and their occurrence across donors. To decide whether each TCR beta V gene segment behaved as functional or pseudogenic, an earlier analysis of some 600 of the donors relied on high-throughput TCR beta sequencing. Donor age, sex, ethnicity and CMV serostatus were collected together with the repertoire data. Genome-wide SNP genotypes for about three fifths of the roughly 670 donors were used in a later genetic analysis, which treated that subset as a discovery cohort. Every discovery cohort repertoire had been produced on one sequencing platform. HLA typing included class I and class II loci at four-digit resolution. The number of donors typed differed by locus, with roughly 629-640 for A, B, C, DRB1 and DQB1, more than 500 for DQA1, 606 for DPA1, and some 470 for DPB1. Four or five DR-DQ haplotypes were handled as single units for association and clustering because linkage in the cohort was strong. Among a few hundred genotyped donors of the cohort, an average of about 240,000 unique TCR beta nucleotide sequences were sequenced per donor, 15% to 20% of them non-productive.

The CDR3 spans 12 residues, from the cysteine through the phenylalanine. Only the CDR3 region is kept as DNA, spanning 36 bases read in frame from base 1. V loses 8 bases, J loses 2 bases, and the germline ends lie 7 bases apart. Via the germline V gene (reference sequence), CDR1 is LNHNV and CDR2 YYDKDF. Beyond this particular receptor, the publication reports: In a later analysis, TCR association rates were found to vary across HLA loci, with the most associated TCRs seen for DRB1 alleles and the fewest for HLA-C alleles. According to a later genetic analysis, donors in an Asian-associated ancestry cluster had fewer N-insertions in productive TCRs than the approximately 710-donor mean. V-gene and J-gene trimming of TCR beta chains was associated with a missense DCLRE1C variant in a later genetic analysis, and the association was replicated in an independent cohort. The only immune exposure information available for the cohort was CMV serostatus. In a later analysis, most CMV-associated TCR beta chains were found to appear HLA-restricted, with HLA associations seemingly driven largely by CMV exposure. The sequencing pipeline was judged likely to have produced a cluster of highly shared sequence variants as a technical artifact. An earlier analysis of around 500 of the donors showed that most TCR beta V segments appeared in productive rearrangements either about 90% or about 30% of the time, which broadly matched IMGT annotations. The authors suggested that the approach could potentially be extended to other disease states and immunological phenotypes. Because the 87-base-pair reads could not distinguish some IMGT-functional V segments, including TRBV6-2 and TRBV6-3, those segments were excluded. When HLA alleles, especially DR and DQ, strongly co-occurred, attributing TCR associations to individual alleles was difficult. Because some donors lacked HLA typing at each locus, the association tests relied only on the typed subset. Several of the top co-occurrence clusters appeared to be linked to parvovirus B19, influenza, CMV and Epstein-Barr virus, according to a later analysis. Compared with equally common non-associated chains, HLA-associated TCR beta chains in a later analysis were more clonally expanded and had lower generation probabilities. Because counts were too low, 15 to 20 rarely observed V segments, including chromosome 9 orphons, were left out of the earlier analysis of approximately 580 of the donors. The cohort was sequenced for TCR beta chains only, and without alpha or paired-chain data the features that could be detected were limited. While some public TCRs were present in many individuals, most TCR sequences turned up only very rarely across donors. The study gave a list of about 170 TCR beta chains associated with cytomegalovirus. Linkage disequilibrium might explain the correlated functional status among segregating V segments, but an unknown experimental factor could not be excluded. The classifier was reported to diagnose cytomegalovirus status with high specificity and sensitivity in both the original and validation cohorts. A few of the identified cytomegalovirus-associated TCR beta chains were confirmed in vitro to be specific for cytomegalovirus antigens. A further reported finding was that TCR beta sequences accurately predicted the HLA-A and HLA-B alleles for most subjects in the first cohort. A later analysis associated some 17,000 TCR beta sequences with specific HLA alleles at a false discovery rate of 0.05. Roughly uniform sequencing depth across donors was assumed in presence/absence analyses, although this assumption may not hold.

The cohort was made up of under 800 healthy bone marrow donors. At the time of sampling, all cohort members were nominally healthy, though unrecorded immune exposures were likely present. The donor tested CMV seronegative and was one of the 352 seronegative cohort members. Each donor provided a peripheral blood sample, and peripheral blood mononuclear cells were used for TCR beta sequencing. The Qiagen DNeasy Blood Extraction Kit was used to extract genomic DNA from the blood cell samples. Receptor amplification or capture employed the immunoSEQ multiplex PCR assay. The multiplex PCR relied on a mix of 60 forward primers for TCR Vbeta segments and 13 reverse primers for TCR Jbeta segments. The CDR3 region of rearranged TCR beta genes was amplified from genomic DNA by a multiplex PCR assay. The amplified TCR beta libraries were sequenced on the Illumina HiSeq System as 87-base-pair reads. Regarding the original processing steps: In a later analysis, tens of millions of unique TCR beta chains were counted across the 650 to 750 repertoires, and about 10 million of these chains were shared by at least two donors. A nearest-neighbor algorithm error-corrected the raw reads and collapsed the reads into unique sequences, merging closely related sequences to remove PCR and sequencing errors. Alignment of CDR3 sequences to IMGT reference sequences was used to assign V, D and J gene segments. For a sequence to be retained, a match of at least six nucleotides was required to both a V gene segment and a J gene segment. Rearrangements were classified as productive when the CDR3 lacked stop codons and remained in frame with V and J, and all other rearrangements were classified as non-productive. Following IMGT convention, CDR3 was defined as the stretch from the second conserved V-encoded cysteine up to the conserved J-encoded phenylalanine. The earlier analysis of about 640 of the donors excluded any sequence lacking an unambiguous match to a single V gene segment. In an earlier analysis of some 590 of the donors, a V segment was called functional when productive rearrangements were above 56.7%, and segregating when the standard deviation between donors exceeded 5%. To diagnose cytomegalovirus status from the catalog of TCR beta chain sequences, a statistical classification framework was built. V and J gene assignment, in a later analysis, came from comparing TCR nucleotide sequences with IMGT/GENE-DB human TR gene sequences. In a later analysis, CDR3 sequences and most-parsimonious VDJ recombination scenarios were assigned using the TCRdist pipeline. In a later analysis, each TCR beta chain was defined by its CDR3 amino acid sequence together with its V-gene family, and reads without a unique V-gene family were excluded. As a way to deal with suspected cross-contamination and a sequencing artifact, a later analysis dropped 450 to 700 nucleotide sequences that were highly shared and had low generation probability. In a later analysis, a clonal expansion index for each public chain was calculated from normalized within-repertoire ranks of inferred template counts. A later analysis computed generation probabilities with a VDJ recombination model fitted to out-of-frame rearrangements, and checked the results against IGoR. Hypergeometric tests were used in a later analysis to score TCR-TCR, TCR-HLA and TCR-CMV co-occurrence, with a repertoire-size bias correction applied to the TCR pairs. A later analysis estimated false discovery rates by permuting HLA or CMV assignments 20 times. In a later analysis, co-occurring TCRs were grouped using DBSCAN, and TCRdist sequence similarity was added for clustering within HLA-allele-positive subsets. Repertoires with fewer than 30,000 or more than 120,000 public chains, plus five repertoires with anomalous nucleotide sharing, were excluded from co-occurrence clustering. The table was pulled from immuneACCESS by TCRdb, which kept in-frame rearrangements only. Such tables lose some clones; where checked, under half of the loss comes from unresolved V genes, and the rest has no known cause. The DNA gave D and trimming, while V, J and clone size come from that table. In this sample the table shows about 190,000 clones, around 87% of which occur a single time. The ten most abundant clones make up roughly 1.8% of the sample.

In regard to this clone: Its recognized antigen is unknown. Qualities for individual bases were not recorded, and no much larger clone is one base off.

The sequenced material came from PBMCs. The sequence derives from a young woman in good health and CMV-seronegative. Recombination linked TRBV15 to TRBJ2-1; a tentative D match to TRBD2 spans 5 bases. The DNA sequence is given as TGTGCCACCGGAGGTGCCTACAATGAGCAGTTCTTC. Its translation is CATGGAYNEQFF. The CDR3, completed at both ends by the reference TRBV15 and TRBJ2-1 genes, gives the full variable domain DAMVIQNPRYQVTQFGKPVTLSCSQTLNHNVMYWYQQKSSQAPKLLFHYYDKDFNNEADTPDNFQSRRPNTSFCFLDIRSPGLGDTAMYLCATGGAYNEQFFGPGTRLTVL.